The rows below give T cell receptor beta chains drawn from one sample of a study of cytomegalovirus exposure and HLA in healthy donors. Profiled with immunoSEQ multiplex PCR; TCRdb holds only in-frame clones, not every one. The sample carries roughly 150,000 clones, less than 90% recorded once. The sequencing input was PBMCs. These receptor sequences come from a woman under 30 in good health and CMV-seronegative. CDR3s leave out the opening cysteine and the closing phenylalanine or tryptophan. Each record gives: J gene, V gene, D gene, CDR3 protein. The D gene is left open where the match is weak.

TRBJ2-5,TRBV2,-,ASKRSGETQY
TRBJ1-2,TRBV14,TRBD1,ASSLRTGIGGGYT
TRBJ2-7,TRBV6-1,-,ASKGPSGYEQY
TRBJ1-2,TRBV30,-,AWSIHGGYGYT
TRBJ2-7,TRBV5-1,TRBD1,ASSRSTGADHEQY
TRBJ1-2,TRBV18,-,ASSPPTAFSYGYT
TRBJ1-2,TRBV2,-,ASSELEAGRMET
TRBJ2-5,TRBV14,-,ASSHFQAVLQETQY
TRBJ2-1,TRBV5-1,-,ASTPIGGLPLSSYNEQF
TRBJ1-1,TRBV6-5,TRBD1,ASISQGGGTEAF
TRBJ2-3,TRBV7-9,-,ASSTTGVQADTQY
TRBJ1-1,TRBV5-1,TRBD1,ASSKQGVGTEAF
TRBJ2-5,TRBV19,-,ASTPNTGVAGKTQY
TRBJ2-3,TRBV9,TRBD2,ASSVGSGGGQDTQY
TRBJ2-5,TRBV7-8,-,ASSLAGGQGQETQY
TRBJ2-4,TRBV5-1,-,ASSLEGGRKNIQY
TRBJ1-4,TRBV9,-,ASSGAGDGYEKLF
TRBJ1-1,TRBV5-1,-,ASSSGWNTEAF
TRBJ2-7,TRBV25-1,-,ASSEQGKSSYEQY
TRBJ2-7,TRBV19,TRBD1,ASRQGNEQY
TRBJ2-7,TRBV7-9,-,ASSLSVSGQY
TRBJ2-7,TRBV14,-,ASSHQGRVVEQY
TRBJ2-7,TRBV7-9,TRBD1,ASSLMTGGEQY
TRBJ2-7,TRBV2,TRBD1,ASNPRPGQEHEQY
TRBJ1-2,TRBV19,TRBD1,ASSIVRDRDGYT
TRBJ2-2,TRBV11-3,TRBD1,ASSPYPRQGTGELF
TRBJ1-5,TRBV6-6,-,ASSYGTPREPQH
TRBJ2-3,TRBV5-1,TRBD1,ASSGRTGSGDTQY
TRBJ1-1,TRBV18,-,ASSPMDTGVAF
TRBJ2-7,TRBV5-1,TRBD2,ASSLAAGRDEQY
TRBJ1-1,TRBV5-4,-,ASSLRTGMNTEAF
TRBJ2-3,TRBV7-9,-,ASSPRGPDTQY
TRBJ1-4,TRBV27,TRBD1,ASSRAPGQITTNEKLF
TRBJ2-7,TRBV7-6,TRBD2,ASSSGPGLAGDGGYEQY
TRBJ2-7,TRBV5-1,TRBD1,ASSLQDREDEQY
TRBJ2-5,TRBV4-2,TRBD2,ASSQDPGGARQETQY
TRBJ1-4,TRBV4-3,-,ASSQDKQTNEKLF
TRBJ2-3,TRBV12-5,TRBD1,ASGLGQGPHTDTQY
TRBJ1-5,TRBV6-1,-,ASSQQGSNQPQH
TRBJ2-7,TRBV5-1,-,ASSLEDRPYEQY
TRBJ2-1,TRBV7-8,TRBD2,ASSSGTRGEQF
TRBJ2-2,TRBV7-2,TRBD2,ASSFFLAGTGELF
TRBJ2-7,TRBV14,-,ASSPRGRFSNSYEQY
TRBJ2-7,TRBV29-1,TRBD1,SVGTGGFDEQY
TRBJ2-5,TRBV27,-,ATSKGRNQETQY
TRBJ2-7,TRBV6-5,TRBD1,ASTGDSSYEQY
TRBJ1-4,TRBV14,-,ASSPRAGAINEKLF
TRBJ2-5,TRBV20-1,-,SATGEQTQY
TRBJ1-2,TRBV2,-,ASCRDFNYGYT
TRBJ1-3,TRBV30,TRBD1,AWSFAGQGTGNTIY
TRBJ1-5,TRBV29-1,TRBD1,SVGTGSQPQH
TRBJ2-3,TRBV10-3,-,AIREGFSTDTQY
TRBJ2-1,TRBV9,TRBD2,ASSVESGSPYNEQF
TRBJ2-7,TRBV7-9,TRBD1,ASSLAEGQGGDD
TRBJ2-7,TRBV10-3,TRBD1,AIVGQGNEQY
TRBJ2-6,TRBV4-1,-,ASSHPGVLT
TRBJ2-1,TRBV4-3,-,ASSQDPGGPINEQF